Here is one TCR beta chain with its context. Its antigen is as yet unknown. With a J-beta primer mix and a sample-barcoded 5' primer, a second PCR ran about 7 to 12 cycles. TCRdb processed the 5' RACE reads anew with MiXCR; each CDR3 protein has one entry. Of roughly 2 million distinct CDR3 sequences in the sample, just under 50% were seen once. The ends were cut back, 3 bases at V and 1 base at J, with 10 bases in the middle. The CDR3 loop spans 15 amino acids. Per germline, CDR1 MNHEY and CDR2 SMNVEV (reference sequence). This specimen belongs to a study of blood T cells in healthy people across ages. Study-level results: PBMC samples, being unsorted, prevented any conclusive comparison of naive and antigen-experienced cells.

The sequence was obtained from a woman aged 40 to 50 in good health. The rearrangement uses TRBV27 and TRBJ2-4; D unclear. Sequenced sample: blood. CDR3 DNA sequence: TGTGCCAGCAGTTTCACCTCTCTTGCCAAAAACATTCAGTACTTC. Protein sequence: CASSFTSLAKNIQYF.